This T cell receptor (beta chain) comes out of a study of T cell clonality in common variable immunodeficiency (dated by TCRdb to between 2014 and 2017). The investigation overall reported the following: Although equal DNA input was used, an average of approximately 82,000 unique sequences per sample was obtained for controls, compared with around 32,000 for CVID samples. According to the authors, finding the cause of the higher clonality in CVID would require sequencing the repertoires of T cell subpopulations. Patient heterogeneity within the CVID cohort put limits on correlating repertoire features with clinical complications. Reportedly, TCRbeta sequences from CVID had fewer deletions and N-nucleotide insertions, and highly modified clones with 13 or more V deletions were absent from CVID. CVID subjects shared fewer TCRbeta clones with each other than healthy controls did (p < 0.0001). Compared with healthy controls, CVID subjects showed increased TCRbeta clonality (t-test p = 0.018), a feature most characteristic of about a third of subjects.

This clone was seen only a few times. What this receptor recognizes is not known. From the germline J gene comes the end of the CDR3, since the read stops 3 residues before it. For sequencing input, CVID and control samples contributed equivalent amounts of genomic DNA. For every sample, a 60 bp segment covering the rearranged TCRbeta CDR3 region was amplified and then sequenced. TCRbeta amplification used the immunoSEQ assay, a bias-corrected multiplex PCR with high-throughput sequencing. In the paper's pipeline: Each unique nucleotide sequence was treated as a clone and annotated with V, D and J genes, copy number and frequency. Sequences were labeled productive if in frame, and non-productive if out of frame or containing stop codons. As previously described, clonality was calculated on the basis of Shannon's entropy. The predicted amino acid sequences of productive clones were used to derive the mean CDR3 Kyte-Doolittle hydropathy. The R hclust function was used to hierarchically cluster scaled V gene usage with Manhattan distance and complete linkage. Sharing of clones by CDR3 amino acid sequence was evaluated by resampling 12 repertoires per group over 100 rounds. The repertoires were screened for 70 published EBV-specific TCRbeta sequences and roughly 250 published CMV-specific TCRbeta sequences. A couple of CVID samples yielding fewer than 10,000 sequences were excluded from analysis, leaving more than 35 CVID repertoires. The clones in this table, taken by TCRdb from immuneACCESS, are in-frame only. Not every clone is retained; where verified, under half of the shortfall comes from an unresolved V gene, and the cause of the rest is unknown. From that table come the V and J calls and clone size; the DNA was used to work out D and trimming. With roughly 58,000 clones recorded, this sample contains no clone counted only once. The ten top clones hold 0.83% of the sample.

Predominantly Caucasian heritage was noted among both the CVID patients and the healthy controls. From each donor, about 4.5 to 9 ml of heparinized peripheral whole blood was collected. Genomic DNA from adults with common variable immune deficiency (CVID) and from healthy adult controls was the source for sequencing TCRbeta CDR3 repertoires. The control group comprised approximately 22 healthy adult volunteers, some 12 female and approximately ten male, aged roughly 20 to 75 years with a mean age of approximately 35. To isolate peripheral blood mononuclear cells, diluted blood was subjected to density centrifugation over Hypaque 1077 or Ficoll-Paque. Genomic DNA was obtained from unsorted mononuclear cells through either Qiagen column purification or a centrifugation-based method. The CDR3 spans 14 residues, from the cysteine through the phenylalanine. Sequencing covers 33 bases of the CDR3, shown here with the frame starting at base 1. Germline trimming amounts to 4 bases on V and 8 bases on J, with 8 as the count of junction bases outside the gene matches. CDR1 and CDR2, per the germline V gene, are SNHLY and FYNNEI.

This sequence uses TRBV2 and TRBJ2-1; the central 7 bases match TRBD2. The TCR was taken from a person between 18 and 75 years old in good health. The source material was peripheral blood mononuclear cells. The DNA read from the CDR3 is TGTGCCAGCAGTGGACTAGCAAGGGCCGATGAG. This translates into CASSGLARADE. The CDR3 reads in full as CASSGLARADEQFF.